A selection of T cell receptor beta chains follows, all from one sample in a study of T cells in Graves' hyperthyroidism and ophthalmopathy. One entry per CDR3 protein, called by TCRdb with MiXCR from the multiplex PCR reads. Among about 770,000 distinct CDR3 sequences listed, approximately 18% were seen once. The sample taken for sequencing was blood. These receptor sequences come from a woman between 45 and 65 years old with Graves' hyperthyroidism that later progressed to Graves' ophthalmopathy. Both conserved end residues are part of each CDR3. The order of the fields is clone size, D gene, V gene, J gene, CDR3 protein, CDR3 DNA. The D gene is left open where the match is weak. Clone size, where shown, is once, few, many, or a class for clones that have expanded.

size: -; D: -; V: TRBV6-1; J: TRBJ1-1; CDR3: CAGSRHIEAEAFF; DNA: TGTGCCGGCAGTCGACATATAGAGGCTGAAGCTTTCTTT
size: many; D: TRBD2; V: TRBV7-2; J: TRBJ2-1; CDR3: CASRLAGLAGGRNEQFF; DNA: TGTGCCAGCAGACTAGCGGGACTAGCGGGGGGTAGGAATGAGCAGTTCTTC
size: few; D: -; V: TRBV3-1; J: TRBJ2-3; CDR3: CASSQDWAGSDTQYF; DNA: TGTGCCAGCAGCCAAGATTGGGCCGGGTCAGATACGCAGTATTTT
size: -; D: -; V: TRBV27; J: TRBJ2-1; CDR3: CASRSTSYNEQFF; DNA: TGTGCCAGCAGGAGTACTAGCTACAATGAGCAGTTCTTC
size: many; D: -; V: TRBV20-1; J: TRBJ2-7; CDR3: CSARDSLGTYEQYF; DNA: TGCAGTGCTAGAGATTCTCTAGGAACCTACGAGCAGTACTTC
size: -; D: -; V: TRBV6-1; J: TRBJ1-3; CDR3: CASSEPARDSGNTIYF; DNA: TGTGCCAGCAGTGAACCGGCCCGCGACTCTGGAAACACCATATATTTT
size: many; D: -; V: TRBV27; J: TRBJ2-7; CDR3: CASSLSGSATYEQYF; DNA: TGTGCCAGCAGTTTATCGGGCTCGGCAACCTACGAGCAGTACTTC
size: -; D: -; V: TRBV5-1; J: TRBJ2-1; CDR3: CASSRAAGNFNEQFF; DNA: TGCGCCAGCAGCCGGGCCGCGGGGAATTTTAATGAGCAGTTCTTC
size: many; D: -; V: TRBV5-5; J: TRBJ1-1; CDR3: CASSLKYREYTEAFF; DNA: TGTGCCAGCAGTTTGAAATACAGGGAGTACACTGAAGCTTTCTTT
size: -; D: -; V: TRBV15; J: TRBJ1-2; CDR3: CVTSSGQGGYGYTF; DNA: TGTGTCACCAGCAGCGGGCAGGGCGGCTATGGCTACACCTTC
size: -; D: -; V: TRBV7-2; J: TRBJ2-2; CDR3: CASSLFGGLGSTGELFF; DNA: TGTGCCAGCAGCTTATTCGGGGGGCTCGGTTCGACCGGGGAGCTGTTTTTT
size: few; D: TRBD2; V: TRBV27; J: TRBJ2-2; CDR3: CASSEFGGGLFF; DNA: TGTGCCAGCAGTGAATTTGGGGGGGGGCTGTTTTTT
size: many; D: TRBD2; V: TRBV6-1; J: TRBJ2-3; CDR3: CASSPRGAGGTDTQYF; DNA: TGTGCCAGCAGTCCCCGGGGAGCGGGGGGGACAGATACGCAGTATTTT
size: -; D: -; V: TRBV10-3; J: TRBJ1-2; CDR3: CAISESVRGDGYTF; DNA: TGTGCCATCAGTGAGTCAGTGCGGGGAGATGGCTACACCTTC
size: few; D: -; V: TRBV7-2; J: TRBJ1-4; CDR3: CASSPGPVREKLFF; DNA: TGTGCCAGCAGCCCAGGTCCGGTCCGGGAAAAACTGTTTTTT
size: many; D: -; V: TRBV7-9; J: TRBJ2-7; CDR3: CASSLGGPYQNYEQYF; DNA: TGTGCCAGCAGCTTAGGAGGACCTTACCAAAACTACGAGCAGTACTTC
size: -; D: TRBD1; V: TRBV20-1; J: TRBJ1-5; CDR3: CSARGTGGPQHF; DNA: TGCAGTGCTAGAGGGACAGGGGGGCCCCAGCATTTT